The 21 T cell receptor beta chains listed next were all sequenced from one sample in a study of cytomegalovirus exposure and HLA in healthy donors. Vbeta (60) and Jbeta (13) primers were used in the PCR. The repertoire was sequenced with immunoSEQ multiplex PCR; TCRdb's copy has only in-frame clones and lacks some. The table lists some 96,000 clones, roughly 76% of them singletons. Specimen: PBMCs. The receptors originated from a woman between 55 and 75 years old in good health and CMV-seropositive.

The chain combines TRBV9 with TRBJ1-2, with D perhaps TRBD1 (5 bases). From germline, CDR1 is SGDLS and CDR2 YYNGEE. This CDR3 has 13 amino acids. V gave up 2 bases and J gave up 2 bases, with 7 bases separating them. The CDR3 loop is CASSVQGNYGYTF. The CDR3 DNA reads as TGTGCCAGCAGCGTTCAGGGCAACTATGGCTACACCTTC.

The V call is TRBV13, the J call TRBJ1-1; 10 bases align to TRBD1. The CDR3 is 15 amino acids. The junction had 5 bases not matched to a gene; V was cut back by 4 bases and J by 3 bases. CDR1 is PRHDT, CDR2 FYEKMQ, per germline (reference sequence). The CDR3 region is CASSSTGGHYTEAFF. CDR3 nucleotides: TGTGCCAGCAGCTCGACAGGGGGCCATTACACTGAAGCTTTCTTT.

This chain connects TRBV2 to TRBJ1-1; the match to TRBD1 covers 7 bases. Germline V gene sequence: CDR1 SNHLY, CDR2 FYNNEI. This CDR3 has 12 amino acids. V dropped 8 bases and J dropped 1; count of bases not matched to a gene: 1. CDR3 coding DNA: TGTGCCAGCCGACAGGGGAACACTGAAGCTTTCTTT. It is translated as CASRQGNTEAFF.

V usage is TRBV4-1 and J usage is TRBJ2-5; 7 bases are a match to TRBD2. Trimming took 0 bases from V and 5 from J; bases not matched to a gene: 6. The CDR3 sequence is 15 residues long. Per germline, CDR1 MGHRA and CDR2 YSYEKL. CDR3: CASSQDLREEETQYF. The CDR3 coding sequence is TGCGCCAGCAGCCAAGACCTCCGGGAGGAGGAGACCCAGTACTTC.

The chain recombines TRBV5-1 with TRBJ2-3; 7 bases are a match to TRBD2. The CDR3 spans 15 residues. Germline CDR1 and CDR2: SGHRS and YFSETQ. The J segment lost 4 bases and the V segment lost 0 bases, leaving 5 bases of the junction unmatched. This CDR3 reads CASSLETSLPDTQYF. The DNA of the CDR3 is TGCGCCAGCAGCTTGGAGACTAGCCTCCCAGATACGCAGTATTTT.

The chain employs TRBV5-1 and TRBJ2-2; 9 bases line up with TRBD1. This CDR3 has 15 amino acids. Trimming cost V 4 bases and J 4 bases; bases outside gene matches: 5. CDR1 and CDR2 (germline): SGHRS, YFSETQ. CDR3 nucleotides: TGCGCCAGCAGCGCAGGGACAGGGCCCACCGGGGAGCTGTTTTTT. Translating it yields CASSAGTGPTGELFF.

The CDR3: CASSQDERRGDTQYF. The CDR3 DNA reads TGCGCCAGCAGCCAAGATGAACGTCGCGGGGATACGCAGTATTTT. The chain carries TRBV4-1 and TRBJ2-3; TRBD2 might be the D (5 bases). The CDR3 extends over 15 amino acids. Germline loops: CDR1 MGHRA, CDR2 YSYEKL. With 0 bases removed from V and 6 bases from J, the gap between germline ends came to 13 bases.

The gene calls are TRBV9 and TRBJ2-7; 7 bases are a match to TRBD2. The CDR3 is 15 amino acids. Trimming cost V 0 bases and J 1 base; bases outside gene matches: 4. Germline-derived CDR1 and CDR2 are SGDLS and YYNGEE. In nucleotides, the CDR3 is TGTGCCAGCAGCGTAGCTGGCGGGAGTTCCTACGAGCAGTACTTC. Protein sequence: CASSVAGGSSYEQYF.

The chain carries TRBV6-5 and TRBJ1-2, with TRBD1 as a possible D gene (6 bases). Trimming pared 5 bases from V and 4 bases from J, leaving 14 bases between. CDR1 MNHEY and CDR2 SVGAGI come from the germline V gene. The CDR3 is made up of 14 amino acids. The CDR3 bases are TGTGCCAGCAGTGTGCTAGCGGGGGCCTATGGCTACACCTTC. Translated: CASSVLAGAYGYTF.

The chain carries TRBV20-1 and TRBJ2-7; D gene ambiguous. Germline V gives CDR1 DFQATT, CDR2 SNEGSKA (reference sequence). V lost 6 bases and J lost 3, with 9 bases in between. The CDR3 contains 11 residues. The CDR3 loop reads CSAPQFYEQYF. The CDR3 coding sequence is TGCAGTGCCCCCCAATTCTACGAGCAGTACTTC.

V is TRBV4-2 and J is TRBJ2-3; D is possibly TRBD2 (6 bases). V shed 1 base and J shed 1 base, with 15 bases lying between them. CDR1 is LGHNA, CDR2 YNFKEQ, per germline. The CDR3 length is 17 residues. Written as DNA, the CDR3 is TGTGCCAGCAGCCAAGTCCTCGGGACTGGGGGCACAGATACGCAGTATTTT. Its protein is CASSQVLGTGGTDTQYF.

Only a few counts were recorded for this clone. The gene calls are TRBV23-1 and TRBJ2-3; maybe TRBD2 (6 bases). TRBV23-1 is recorded as an ORF, its role being uncertain. The CDR3 is 16 amino acids. Trimming stripped 10 bases from V and 5 bases from J, with 25 bases between. This chain's CDR3 is CATQGQRPAGKDTQYF. The CDR3 nucleotides read TGCGCCACCCAAGGCCAGAGACCCGCGGGGAAAGATACGCAGTATTTT.

This chain connects TRBV5-4 to TRBJ2-3, with TRBD2 as a possible D gene (6 bases). CDR1 SGHNT and CDR2 YYREEE come from the germline V gene (reference sequence). This CDR3 spans 14 amino acids. Trimming removed 0 bases at V and 3 bases at J, with 8 bases between. CDR3 in amino acids: CASSLGLATDTQYF. Here the CDR3 DNA reads TGTGCCAGCAGCTTGGGTCTAGCGACAGATACGCAGTATTTT.

Note on this clone: A read error may account for a junction end that differs from germline. This chain links TRBV7-9 with TRBJ2-7; D might be TRBD1 (6 bases). In germline, CDR1 is SEHNR, CDR2 FQNEAQ (reference sequence). The CDR3 is made up of 12 amino acids. This CDR3 is CSSSLDRYEQYF. The CDR3 DNA sequence: TGTTCCAGCAGCTTAGACAGGTACGAGCAGTACTTC.

The rearrangement joins TRBV14 to TRBJ2-4; 7 nucleotides agree with TRBD2. V dropped 8 bases and J dropped 8; count of bases not matched to a gene: 3. CDR1 and CDR2 (germline): SGHDN, FVKESK. The CDR3 runs to 11 residues. CDR3: CASGLGDIQYF. CDR3 coding DNA: TGTGCCAGCGGACTAGGGGACATTCAGTACTTC.

The chain links TRBV18 to TRBJ1-5; TRBD1 might be the D (5 bases). V dropped 6 bases and J dropped 5 bases, with 8 bases sitting between them. This CDR3 is 12 amino acids long. The germline V gene encodes CDR1 KGHSH and CDR2 LQKENI. The CDR3, as DNA: TGTGCCAGCTCTCGCAGGGATCAGCCCCAGCATTTT. Protein product: CASSRRDQPQHF.

V usage is TRBV27 and J usage is TRBJ2-7, with D perhaps matching TRBD2 (5 bases). The CDR3 sequence is 13 residues long. Per the germline V gene, CDR1 is MNHEY and CDR2 is SMNVEV (reference sequence). Trimming shortened V by 3 bases and J by 4 bases, and 10 bases separated the two germline ends. The chain's CDR3 is CASSLAGAYEQYF. The CDR3 DNA reads TGTGCCAGCAGTTTGGCGGGTGCGTACGAGCAGTACTTC.

The chain uses TRBV16 and TRBJ1-2; 9 bases agree with TRBD1. In germline, CDR1 is KGHSY, CDR2 FQNENV. Trimming removed 5 bases from V and 3 bases from J; junction bases left unmatched: 7. The CDR3 is made up of 15 amino acids. The CDR3 DNA reads TGTGCCAGCAGCGGCACAGGGGGCAATTACTATGGCTACACCTTC. Translation gives CASSGTGGNYYGYTF.

J is TRBJ2-6 and V is TRBV9; D is unresolved. The CDR3 contains 15 residues. Trimming cost V 3 bases and J 0 bases, with 7 bases left between them. CDR1 and CDR2 (germline): SGDLS, YYNGEE. The CDR3 sequence is CASSAFRSGANVLTF. The DNA for the CDR3 is TGTGCCAGCAGCGCCTTTCGCTCTGGGGCCAACGTCCTGACTTTC.

The chain joins TRBV10-2 to TRBJ1-3; D uncertain. Per the germline V gene, CDR1 is WSHSY and CDR2 is SAAADI. The CDR3 runs to 14 residues. Deletions cut 8 bases from V and 0 bases from J, with 11 bases between. The CDR3 coding sequence is TGCGCCAGCCGGCCGGGAAACTCTGGAAACACCATATATTTT. This encodes CASRPGNSGNTIYF.

The chain employs TRBV6-6 and TRBJ1-2; TRBD1 is a possible D gene (5 bases). Germline assignment: CDR1 MNHNY and CDR2 SVGAGI (reference sequence). The CDR3 sequence is 12 residues long. With 7 bases removed from V and 4 bases from J, the gap between germline ends came to 10 bases. CDR3 region: CASKVQGYGYTF. CDR3 DNA sequence: TGTGCCAGCAAAGTCCAGGGCTATGGCTACACCTTC.